A selection of T cell receptor beta chains follows, all from one sample in a study of T cells after yellow fever vaccination. TCRdb redid the calling of the 5' RACE reads with MiXCR, one entry per CDR3 protein. The top ten clones hold approximately 19% of a sample with more than 300,000 distinct CDR3 sequences, 4% to 5.5% of them seen once. This sample comprised PBMCs, obtained 15 days after the yellow fever booster vaccination. These receptors were obtained from a man aged 18 to 30 who received the YFV17D yellow fever vaccine. CDR3s include the opening cysteine and the closing phenylalanine or tryptophan. Fields, in order: CDR3 DNA, CDR3 protein, D gene, clone size, V gene, J gene. A D gene is named only where the DNA matches it firmly. Clone size, where shown, is once, few, many, or a class for clones that have expanded.

TGTGCCAGCAGCGTTCGAGGGGTTTCCTACAATGAGCAGTTCTTC,CASSVRGVSYNEQFF,.,many,TRBV9,TRBJ2-1
TGTGCCAGCAGGGGAAAGAGAAATCAGCCCCAGCATTTT,CASRGKRNQPQHF,.,.,TRBV28,TRBJ1-5
TGCAGTGCTAGAAAAGCCGGGACAGCACAAGAGACCCAGTACTTC,CSARKAGTAQETQYF,TRBD1,few,TRBV20-1,TRBJ2-5
TGCGCCAGCAGCTTGGCGGTAGCGGGGGCGGCGGATACGCAGTATTTT,CASSLAVAGAADTQYF,TRBD2,few,TRBV5-1,TRBJ2-3
TGTGCCAGCAGCTTAGTTGTCGGGATCCGAGAGACCCAGTACTTC,CASSLVVGIRETQYF,.,few,TRBV7-9,TRBJ2-5
TGTGCCAGCAGCTTAGTGGCTGGGGGGCAAGTACTCGGCTACACCTTC,CASSLVAGGQVLGYTF,.,many,TRBV7-2,TRBJ1-2
TGTGCCAGCAGCTTAGGTGTTGGGCCCCAGCATTTT,CASSLGVGPQHF,.,many,TRBV7-9,TRBJ1-5
TGTGCCAGCAGCTTGGTGGGTCTAGCGACACCCAATGAGCAGTTCTTC,CASSLVGLATPNEQFF,.,few,TRBV5-6,TRBJ2-1
TGCGCCAGCAGCTTGGCCGGGACTAGTCCCTACAATGAGCAGTTCTTC,CASSLAGTSPYNEQFF,TRBD2,few,TRBV5-1,TRBJ2-1
TGTGCCAGCAGTTTATCAAACCAAGAGACCCAGTACTTC,CASSLSNQETQYF,.,.,TRBV12-3/TRBV12-4,TRBJ2-5
TGTGCCAGCAGCTTAGAATCGGGTGGTCAGGACGTCCAGCCCCAGCATTTT,CASSLESGGQDVQPQHF,.,many,TRBV7-3,TRBJ1-5
TGTGCCAGCAGCGTAGCGGGTAGCGGGGGGGCCGCAGATACGCAGTATTTT,CASSVAGSGGAADTQYF,TRBD2,many,TRBV9,TRBJ2-3
TGTGCCAGCAGTTACTCTTTGGGCATTTCACCCCTCCACTTT,CASSYSLGISPLHF,.,many,TRBV6-5,TRBJ1-6
TGTGCCAGCAGCCAACAATCCCTGGGTGGGACAGGGGAAGGCTACACCTTC,CASSQQSLGGTGEGYTF,TRBD1,few,TRBV4-2,TRBJ1-2
TGTGCCAGCAGCTTAGATGACAGGGTTCCGTTCTTC,CASSLDDRVPFF,TRBD1,many,TRBV7-2,TRBJ2-1
TGCGCCAGCAGCACCCAAGGACAGGGGGAGCGCCGATACACTGAAGCTTTCTTT,CASSTQGQGERRYTEAFF,TRBD1,many,TRBV5-1,TRBJ1-1
TGCAGTGCGCCTCGCGGGGACACTGAAGCTTTCTTT,CSAPRGDTEAFF,.,.,TRBV20-1,TRBJ1-1
TGCGCCAGCAGCGTGGGACAGGGAGGGATCGGGGAGCTGTTTTTT,CASSVGQGGIGELFF,TRBD1,many,TRBV5-1,TRBJ2-2
TGTGCCAGCAGCTTAGGAGGACAGCCTCACACTGAAGCTTTCTTT,CASSLGGQPHTEAFF,.,.,TRBV7-6,TRBJ1-1
TGTGCCAGCCGCTCCGCGGTCGGCTCACCCCTCCACTTT,CASRSAVGSPLHF,.,.,TRBV5-6,TRBJ1-6
TGTGCCAGCAGCCAACTTACGGGATCGAGGGCAGATACGCAGTATTTT,CASSQLTGSRADTQYF,.,few,TRBV14,TRBJ2-3
TGTGCCAGCAGCCATCGTGGGGAGTTAGTCAATCAGCCCCAGCATTTT,CASSHRGELVNQPQHF,.,many,TRBV7-8,TRBJ1-5
TGTGCCAGCAGTGCCAGACTAGCGGGGGAACAAGAGACCCAGTACTTC,CASSARLAGEQETQYF,TRBD2,.,TRBV12-3/TRBV12-4,TRBJ2-5
TGTGCCAGCAGCCGGAGGACTAGCGGGATAAACAATGAGCAGTTCTTC,CASSRRTSGINNEQFF,TRBD2,few,TRBV7-2,TRBJ2-1
TGCGCCAGCAGCCTGCTAGCGGGGGGCCAAGAGACCCAGTACTTC,CASSLLAGGQETQYF,TRBD2,many,TRBV5-1,TRBJ2-5
TGTGCCAGCAGCGTAATGGGACAGAAGACTTTCTTT,CASSVMGQKTFF,TRBD1,many,TRBV7-2,TRBJ1-1
TGTGCCAGCAGTCCCAGGGGGCTATCCTACGAGCAGTACTTC,CASSPRGLSYEQYF,TRBD1,many,TRBV27,TRBJ2-7
TGTGCCAGCAGCTTGGGACAGTCCAATCAGCCCCAGCATTTT,CASSLGQSNQPQHF,TRBD1,many,TRBV7-9,TRBJ1-5
TGCGCCAGCAGCTTGTCTAGCGGGGGGGCGTTGCAGTATTTT,CASSLSSGGALQYF,TRBD2,few,TRBV5-1,TRBJ2-3
TGCGCCAGCAGCGGGGAAGTCGTCAATGAGCAGTTCTTC,CASSGEVVNEQFF,.,.,TRBV5-1,TRBJ2-1
TGTGCCAGCAGTGGGAACAGGGGAGGAATGGATGGCTACACCTTC,CASSGNRGGMDGYTF,TRBD1,.,TRBV27,TRBJ1-2
TGTGCCAGCAGCGGAACGACAGGGGGCGCGGAAACTTTCTTT,CASSGTTGGAETFF,TRBD1,.,TRBV7-3,TRBJ1-1
TGTGCCAGCAGTTACTCTGGTCAGGGCGAGCAGTACTTC,CASSYSGQGEQYF,.,many,TRBV6-2/TRBV6-3,TRBJ2-7
TGTGCCAGCAGCTTAGAGGGACAGGCGTACCAAGAGACCCAGTACTTC,CASSLEGQAYQETQYF,TRBD1,many,TRBV11-2,TRBJ2-5
TGTGCCAGCAGTTTAAATCTCGGGAACCATGGAGGTCAGCCCCAGCATTTT,CASSLNLGNHGGQPQHF,.,.,TRBV28,TRBJ1-5
TGTGCCAGCAGTGAGGGGACTAGCGGGAACTCCTACGAGCAGTACTTC,CASSEGTSGNSYEQYF,TRBD2,.,TRBV6-1,TRBJ2-7
TGCAGCGTAACCGGGACAGGTGATGGGGATACGCAGTATTTT,CSVTGTGDGDTQYF,TRBD1,many,TRBV29-1,TRBJ2-3
TGCAGTGCTAGCCAGGGGGCGGTAAATGAGCAGTTCTTC,CSASQGAVNEQFF,TRBD1,many,TRBV20-1,TRBJ2-1
TGCAGCGTTGTAAGGACCCTGAACACTGAAGCTTTCTTT,CSVVRTLNTEAFF,.,many,TRBV29-1,TRBJ1-1
TGTGCCAGCAGCTCAGGCGCGGACAGAATCTATGGCTACACCTTC,CASSSGADRIYGYTF,.,.,TRBV7-2,TRBJ1-2
TGTGCCAGCAGCGGTACAGGGAACGGCTACACCTTC,CASSGTGNGYTF,.,many,TRBV7-9,TRBJ1-2
TGCAGCGTTCCGGGACAGCTAAGGGATACGCAGTATTTT,CSVPGQLRDTQYF,TRBD1,many,TRBV29-1,TRBJ2-3
TGTGCCAGCAGTCCCCAGGTGGGGCCCTATGGCTACACCTTC,CASSPQVGPYGYTF,.,.,TRBV12-3/TRBV12-4,TRBJ1-2
TGTGCCACCAGTGATTCGGAAATAGGGTCGAGCTCCTACAATGAGCAGTTCTTC,CATSDSEIGSSSYNEQFF,.,.,TRBV24-1,TRBJ2-1
TGTGCCAGCTCCCAGGGGTTGTACACCGGGGAGCTGTTTTTT,CASSQGLYTGELFF,.,few,TRBV11-3,TRBJ2-2
TGTGCCAGCAGCCAAGTTTACAGGGGGCGTTCACCCCTCCACTTT,CASSQVYRGRSPLHF,TRBD1,many,TRBV3-1,TRBJ1-6